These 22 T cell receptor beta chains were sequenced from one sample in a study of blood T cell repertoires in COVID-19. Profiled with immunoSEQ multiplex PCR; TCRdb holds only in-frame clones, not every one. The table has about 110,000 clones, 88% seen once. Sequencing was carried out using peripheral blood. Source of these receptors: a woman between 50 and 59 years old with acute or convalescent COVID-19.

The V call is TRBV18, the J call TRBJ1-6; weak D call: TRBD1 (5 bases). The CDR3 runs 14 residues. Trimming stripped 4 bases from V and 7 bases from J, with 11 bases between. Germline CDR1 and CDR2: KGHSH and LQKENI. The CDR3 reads CASSRQGKNSPLHF. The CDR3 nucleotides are TGTGCCAGCTCACGGCAGGGAAAGAATTCACCCCTCCACTTT. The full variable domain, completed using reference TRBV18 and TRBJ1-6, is NAGVMQNPRHLVRRRGQEARLRCSPMKGHSHVYWYRQLPEEGLKFMVYLQKENIIDESGMPKERFSAEFPKEGPSILRIQQVVRGDSAAYFCASSRQGKNSPLHFGNGTRLTVT.

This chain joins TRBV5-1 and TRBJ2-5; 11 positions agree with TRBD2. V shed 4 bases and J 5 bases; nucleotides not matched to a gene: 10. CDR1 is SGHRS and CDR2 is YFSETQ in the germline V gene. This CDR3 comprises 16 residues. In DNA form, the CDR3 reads TGCGCCAGCAGCCGTGTACTAGCGGGAGATGAGGAGACCCAGTACTTC. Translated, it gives CASSRVLAGDEETQYF.

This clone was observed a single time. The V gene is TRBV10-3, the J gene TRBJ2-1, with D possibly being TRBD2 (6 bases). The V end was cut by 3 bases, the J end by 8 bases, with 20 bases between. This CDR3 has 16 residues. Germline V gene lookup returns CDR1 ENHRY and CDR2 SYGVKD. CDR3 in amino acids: CAISEPGGKGLDEQFF. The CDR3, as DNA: TGTGCCATCAGTGAACCTGGAGGGAAAGGCTTGGATGAGCAGTTCTTC.

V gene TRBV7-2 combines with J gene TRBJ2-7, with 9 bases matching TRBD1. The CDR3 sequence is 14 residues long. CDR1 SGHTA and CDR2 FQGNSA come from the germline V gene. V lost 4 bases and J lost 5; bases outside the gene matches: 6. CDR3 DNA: TGTGCCAGCAGCTCTGCGACAGGGGGAAACGAGCAGTACTTC. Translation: CASSSATGGNEQYF.

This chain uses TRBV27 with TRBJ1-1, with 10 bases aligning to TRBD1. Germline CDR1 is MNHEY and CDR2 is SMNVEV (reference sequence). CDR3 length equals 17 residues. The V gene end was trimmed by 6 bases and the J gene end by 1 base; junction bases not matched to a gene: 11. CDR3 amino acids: CASSSGRDRGGNTEAFF. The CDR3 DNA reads TGTGCCAGCAGCTCCGGCCGGGACAGGGGAGGGAACACTGAAGCTTTCTTT.

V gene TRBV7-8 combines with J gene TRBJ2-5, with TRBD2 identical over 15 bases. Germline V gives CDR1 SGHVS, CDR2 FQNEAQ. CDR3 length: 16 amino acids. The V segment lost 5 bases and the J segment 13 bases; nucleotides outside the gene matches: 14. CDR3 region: CASSPRTSGRDVSWYF. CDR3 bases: TGTGCCAGCAGCCCACGGACTAGCGGGAGGGATGTTAGTTGGTACTTC. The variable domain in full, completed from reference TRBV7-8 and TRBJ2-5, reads GAGVSQSPRYKVAKRGQDVALRCDPISGHVSLFWYQQALGQGPEFLTYFQNEAQLDKSGLPSDRFFAERPEGSVSTLKIQRTQQEDSAVYLCASSPRTSGRDVSWYFGPGTRLLVL.

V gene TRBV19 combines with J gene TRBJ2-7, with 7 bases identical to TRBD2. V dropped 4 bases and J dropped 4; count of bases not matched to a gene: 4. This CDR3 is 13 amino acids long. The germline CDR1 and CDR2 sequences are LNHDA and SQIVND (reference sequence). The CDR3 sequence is CASSRGTTYEQYF. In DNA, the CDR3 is TGTGCCAGTAGTAGGGGGACTACGTACGAGCAGTACTTC.

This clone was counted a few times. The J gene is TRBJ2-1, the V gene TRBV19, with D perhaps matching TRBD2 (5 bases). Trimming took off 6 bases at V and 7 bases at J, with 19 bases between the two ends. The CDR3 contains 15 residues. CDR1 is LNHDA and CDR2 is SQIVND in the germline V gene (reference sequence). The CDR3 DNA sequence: TGTGCCAGTAGGAGGGAAAGGAGTCGAGTAAATGAGCAGTTCTTC. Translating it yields CASRRERSRVNEQFF.

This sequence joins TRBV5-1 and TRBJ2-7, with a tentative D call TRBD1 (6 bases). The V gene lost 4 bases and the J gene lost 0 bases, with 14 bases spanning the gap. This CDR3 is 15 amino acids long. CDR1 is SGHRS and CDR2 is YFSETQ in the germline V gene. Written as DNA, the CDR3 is TGCGCCAGCAGCCCAGGGGACCACAGCTCCTACGAGCAGTACTTC. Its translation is CASSPGDHSSYEQYF.

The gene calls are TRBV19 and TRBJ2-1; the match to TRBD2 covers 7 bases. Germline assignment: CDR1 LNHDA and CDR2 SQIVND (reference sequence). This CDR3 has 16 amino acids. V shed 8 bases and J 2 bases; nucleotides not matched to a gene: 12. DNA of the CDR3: TGTGCCAGTCAGGCGGGGCTAGCGGACACCTACAATGAGCAGTTCTTC. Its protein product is CASQAGLADTYNEQFF. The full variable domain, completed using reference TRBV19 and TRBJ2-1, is DGGITQSPKYLFRKEGQNVTLSCEQNLNHDAMYWYRQDPGQGLRLIYYSQIVNDFQKGDIAEGYSVSREKKESFPLTVTSAQKNPTAFYLCASQAGLADTYNEQFFGPGTRLTVL.

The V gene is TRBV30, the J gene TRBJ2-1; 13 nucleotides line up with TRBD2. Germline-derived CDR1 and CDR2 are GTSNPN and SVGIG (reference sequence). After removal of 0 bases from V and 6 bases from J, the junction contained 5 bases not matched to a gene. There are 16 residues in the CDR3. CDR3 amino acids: CAWSVLGLAGVNEQFF. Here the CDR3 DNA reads TGTGCCTGGAGTGTACTAGGACTAGCGGGAGTCAATGAGCAGTTCTTC. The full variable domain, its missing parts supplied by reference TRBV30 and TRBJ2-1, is SQTIHQWPATLVQPVGSPLSLECTVEGTSNPNLYWYRQAAGRGLQLLFYSVGIGQISSEVPQNLSASRPQDRQFILSSKKLLLSDSGFYLCAWSVLGLAGVNEQFFGPGTRLTVL.

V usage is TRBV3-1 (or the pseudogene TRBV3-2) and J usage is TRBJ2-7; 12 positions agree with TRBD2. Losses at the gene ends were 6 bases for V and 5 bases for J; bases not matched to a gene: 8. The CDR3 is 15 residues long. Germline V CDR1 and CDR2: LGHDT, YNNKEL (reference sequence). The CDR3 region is CASSQLAGGNHEQYF. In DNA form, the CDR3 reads TGTGCCAGCAGTCAACTAGCGGGAGGAAACCACGAGCAGTACTTC.

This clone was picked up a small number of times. The CDR3 DNA sequence: TGCGCCAGCAGCCGGGACAGGCGATTCTCTGGAAACACCATATATTTT. Amino acid sequence: CASSRDRRFSGNTIYF. The rearrangement links TRBV4-1 to TRBJ1-3; 8 bases agree with TRBD1. Germline V lookup: CDR1 MGHRA, CDR2 YSYEKL. CDR3 length equals 16 residues. V shed 4 bases and J 0 bases; nucleotides not matched to a gene: 5.

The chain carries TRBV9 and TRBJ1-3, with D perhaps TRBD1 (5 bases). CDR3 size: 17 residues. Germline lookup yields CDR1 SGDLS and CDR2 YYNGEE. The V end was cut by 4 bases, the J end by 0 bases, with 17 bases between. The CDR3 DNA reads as TGTGCCAGCAGCCCCGGGGGGACTGACTTCTCTGGAAACACCATATATTTT. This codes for CASSPGGTDFSGNTIYF.

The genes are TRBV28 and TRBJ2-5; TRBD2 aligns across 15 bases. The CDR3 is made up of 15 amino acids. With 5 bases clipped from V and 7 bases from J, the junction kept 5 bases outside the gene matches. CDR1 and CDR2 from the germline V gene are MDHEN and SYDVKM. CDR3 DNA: TGTGCCAGCAGTCACGTGGGACTAGCGGGAGGGACCCAGTACTTC. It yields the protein CASSHVGLAGGTQYF. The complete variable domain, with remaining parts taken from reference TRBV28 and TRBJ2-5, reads DVKVTQSSRYLVKRTGEKVFLECVQDMDHENMFWYRQDPGLGLRLIYFSYDVKMKEKGDIPEGYSVSREKKERFSLILESASTNQTSMYLCASSHVGLAGGTQYFGPGTRLLVL.

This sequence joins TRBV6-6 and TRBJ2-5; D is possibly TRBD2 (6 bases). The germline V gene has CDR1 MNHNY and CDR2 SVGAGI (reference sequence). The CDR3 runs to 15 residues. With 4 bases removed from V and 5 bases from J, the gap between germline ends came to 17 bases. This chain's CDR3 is CASSSLGGRSETQYF. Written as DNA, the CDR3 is TGTGCCAGCAGTTCCCTCGGAGGGAGATCGGAGACCCAGTACTTC.

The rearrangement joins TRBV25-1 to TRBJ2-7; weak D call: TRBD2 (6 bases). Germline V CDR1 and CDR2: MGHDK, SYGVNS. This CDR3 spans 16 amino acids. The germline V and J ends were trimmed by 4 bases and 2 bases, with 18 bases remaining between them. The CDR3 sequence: CASSARPKGGTYEQYF. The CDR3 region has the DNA TGTGCCAGCAGTGCCCGACCGAAGGGAGGAACCTACGAGCAGTACTTC.

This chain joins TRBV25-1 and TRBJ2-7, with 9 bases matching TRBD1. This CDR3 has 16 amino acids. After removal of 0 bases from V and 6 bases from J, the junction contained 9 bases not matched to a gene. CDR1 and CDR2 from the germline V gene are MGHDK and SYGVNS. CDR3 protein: CASSEYGRDREREQYF. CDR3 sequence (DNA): TGTGCCAGCAGTGAATATGGGCGGGACAGGGAACGCGAGCAGTACTTC.

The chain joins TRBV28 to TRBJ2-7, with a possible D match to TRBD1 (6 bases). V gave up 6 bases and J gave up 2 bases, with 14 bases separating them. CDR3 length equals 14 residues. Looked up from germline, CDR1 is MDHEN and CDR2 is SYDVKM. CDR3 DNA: TGTGCCAGCAGGTCCGGGACACCCCCCTACGAGCAGTACTTC. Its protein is CASRSGTPPYEQYF.

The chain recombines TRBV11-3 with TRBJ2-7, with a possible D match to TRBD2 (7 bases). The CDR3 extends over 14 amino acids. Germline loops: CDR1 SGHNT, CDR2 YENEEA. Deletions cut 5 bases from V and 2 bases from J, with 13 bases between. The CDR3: CASSEGGGPYEQYF. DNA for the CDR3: TGTGCCAGCAGCGAAGGGGGGGGCCCCTACGAGCAGTACTTC. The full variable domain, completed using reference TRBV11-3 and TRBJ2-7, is EAGVVQSPRYKIIEKKQPVAFWCNPISGHNTLYWYLQNLGQGPELLIRYENEEAVDDSQLPKDRFSAERLKGVDSTLKIQPAELGDSAVYLCASSEGGGPYEQYFGPGTRLTVT.

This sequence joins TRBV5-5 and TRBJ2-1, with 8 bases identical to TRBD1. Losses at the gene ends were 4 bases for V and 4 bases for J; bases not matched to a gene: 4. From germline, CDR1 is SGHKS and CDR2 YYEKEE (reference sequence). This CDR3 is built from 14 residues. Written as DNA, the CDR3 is TGTGCCAGCAGCCCACAGGGGGTATACAATGAGCAGTTCTTC. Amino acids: CASSPQGVYNEQFF. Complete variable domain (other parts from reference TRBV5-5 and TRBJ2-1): DAGVTQSPTHLIKTRGQQVTLRCSPISGHKSVSWYQQVLGQGPQFIFQYYEKEERGRGNFPDRFSARQFPNYSSELNVNALLLGDSALYLCASSPQGVYNEQFFGPGTRLTVL.

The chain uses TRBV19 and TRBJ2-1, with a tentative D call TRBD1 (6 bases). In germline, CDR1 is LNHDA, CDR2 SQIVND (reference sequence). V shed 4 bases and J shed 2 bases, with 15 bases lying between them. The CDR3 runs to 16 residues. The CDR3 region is CASSTTPGHPYNEQFF. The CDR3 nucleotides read TGTGCCAGTAGTACGACACCGGGACACCCCTACAATGAGCAGTTCTTC.